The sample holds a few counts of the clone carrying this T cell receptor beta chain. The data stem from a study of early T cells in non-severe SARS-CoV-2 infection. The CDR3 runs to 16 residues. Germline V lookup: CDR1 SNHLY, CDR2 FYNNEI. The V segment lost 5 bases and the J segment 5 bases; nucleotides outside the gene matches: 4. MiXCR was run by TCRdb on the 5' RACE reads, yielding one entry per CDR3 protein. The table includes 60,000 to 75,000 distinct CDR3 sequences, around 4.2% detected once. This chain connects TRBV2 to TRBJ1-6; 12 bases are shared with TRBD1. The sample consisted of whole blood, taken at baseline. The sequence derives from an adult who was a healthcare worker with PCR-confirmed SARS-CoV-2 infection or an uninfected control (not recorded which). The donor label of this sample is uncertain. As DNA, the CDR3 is TGTGCCAGCAGTTTGGGACAGGGGGCGAATAATTCACCCCTCCACTTT. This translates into CASSLGQGANNSPLHF.